These 18 T cell receptor beta chains were sequenced from one sample in a study of shared clonotypes between healthy human individuals. Generated by immunoSEQ multiplex PCR, the TCRdb table keeps only in-frame clones and is missing some. This sample carries about 1.5 million clones, about 98% of them seen once, and the ten largest clones take 0.4% to 0.55%. Specimen: naive CD4+ T cells sorted from blood. Described subset: CD45RA+ positively selected. The receptors derive from a man aged 30 to 39 in good health.

This chain joins TRBV9 and TRBJ2-5; D is undetermined. V was trimmed by 0 bases and J by 1 base, leaving 10 bases between them. CDR3 length equals 15 residues. CDR1 and CDR2 from the germline V gene are SGDLS and YYNGEE. Here the CDR3 reads CASSVAYRTQETQYF. The CDR3 nucleotides are TGTGCCAGCAGCGTAGCTTATCGGACCCAAGAGACCCAGTACTTC.

This sequence joins TRBV10-1 and TRBJ2-4; TRBD2 agrees at 8 bases. Per the germline V gene, CDR1 is WNHNN and CDR2 is SYGVQD (reference sequence). After removal of 3 bases from V and 5 bases from J, the junction contained 3 bases not matched to a gene. This CDR3 region has 14 residues. CDR3 residues: CASSEAGVQNIQYF. CDR3 sequence (DNA): TGCGCCAGCAGTGAAGCGGGGGTCCAAAACATTCAGTACTTC.

V usage is TRBV6-1 and J usage is TRBJ1-2; a possible D gene is TRBD1 (6 bases). CDR1 MNHNS and CDR2 SASEGT come from the germline V gene. This CDR3 spans 13 amino acids. The V end was cut by 6 bases, the J end by 7 bases, with 15 bases between. CDR3 protein: CASSDTGLSGYTF. The CDR3, as DNA: TGTGCCAGCAGCGATACAGGGTTAAGTGGCTACACCTTC.

The chain joins TRBV7-9 to TRBJ2-4; TRBD1 agrees at 9 bases. CDR1 SEHNR and CDR2 FQNEAQ come from the germline V gene (reference sequence). The J segment lost 7 bases and the V segment lost 3 bases, leaving 4 bases of the junction unmatched. The CDR3 covers 14 residues. The CDR3 coding sequence is TGTGCCAGCAGCTTCTCCGGGACAGGGAACATTCAGTACTTC. Translation gives CASSFSGTGNIQYF.

The V call is TRBV7-9, the J call TRBJ2-7; D is ambiguous. CDR1 is SEHNR, CDR2 FQNEAQ, per germline (reference sequence). The CDR3 sequence is 12 residues long. The V gene lost 3 bases and the J gene lost 4 bases, with 7 bases spanning the gap. CDR3 region: CASSLEEYEQYF. The CDR3 DNA reads TGTGCCAGCAGCTTGGAAGAATACGAGCAGTACTTC.

The rearrangement links TRBV7-2 to TRBJ1-2; D call uncertain. V lost 1 base and J lost 4, with 10 bases in between. From germline, CDR1 is SGHTA and CDR2 FQGNSA. The CDR3 has 14 amino acids. CDR3 in DNA: TGTGCCAGCAGCTTAGGGGTGCATTCCTATGGCTACACCTTC. This encodes CASSLGVHSYGYTF.

On this clone itself: The sample has other DNA sequences that encode this CDR3 too. The chain is built from TRBV5-1 and TRBJ2-2, with a possible D match to TRBD1 (6 bases). The CDR3 runs 14 residues. V was shortened by 4 bases and J by 1 base, with 8 bases between the two germline ends. Germline CDR1 and CDR2: SGHRS and YFSETQ. The CDR3 bases are TGCGCCAGCAGCCCACAGGGGAACACCGGGGAGCTGTTTTTT. This gives the protein CASSPQGNTGELFF.

The J gene is TRBJ1-1, the V gene TRBV28; D call uncertain. The CDR3 extends over 14 amino acids. Looked up from germline, CDR1 is MDHEN and CDR2 is SYDVKM. The CDR3 protein is CASGIGRLNTEAFF. CDR3 in DNA: TGTGCAAGCGGTATAGGCCGCCTGAACACTGAAGCTTTCTTT.

The chain uses TRBV9 and TRBJ2-7; possibly TRBD2 for D (6 bases). This CDR3 comprises 15 residues. With 4 bases removed from V and 3 bases from J, the gap between germline ends came to 17 bases. Germline CDR1 reads SGDLS; CDR2 reads YYNGEE. The CDR3 sequence is CASSPRGSVDYEQYF. CDR3 in DNA: TGTGCCAGCAGCCCCCGGGGGTCTGTGGACTACGAGCAGTACTTC.

The chain joins TRBV11-2 to TRBJ1-2; 7 bases agree with TRBD1. Unmatched junction bases numbered 18, after V lost 3 bases and J lost 8 bases. The CDR3 is 17 amino acids. Germline lookup yields CDR1 SGHAT and CDR2 FQNNGV. DNA of the CDR3: TGTGCCAGCAGCTTTTCCCCGACAGGGAGTGCGTCCTCGGGCTACACCTTC. Amino acid sequence: CASSFSPTGSASSGYTF.

The chain carries TRBV29-1 and TRBJ2-1; no clear D. CDR1 is SQVTM, CDR2 ANQGSEA, per germline. V lost 7 bases, J lost 1 base, and 17 bases lay in between. This CDR3 contains 15 residues. CDR3 DNA sequence: TGCAGCGGGCAGACGTCGGGCCAATCCTACAATGAGCAGTTCTTC. Translation: CSGQTSGQSYNEQFF.

The genes are TRBV27 and TRBJ2-1; 7 positions agree with TRBD1. The length of the CDR3 is 15 residues. The V gene's germline CDR1 is MNHEY and CDR2 SMNVEV (reference sequence). With 1 base clipped from V and 5 bases from J, the junction kept 5 bases outside the gene matches. Here the CDR3 reads CASSLLTGSHNEQFF. The CDR3 DNA sequence: TGTGCCAGCAGTTTATTGACAGGGAGCCACAATGAGCAGTTCTTC.

This clone came up once. The chain combines TRBV11-2 with TRBJ1-1; D is perhaps TRBD1 (5 bases). The ends were cut back, 3 bases at V and 1 base at J, with 9 bases in the middle. Germline V gene sequence: CDR1 SGHAT, CDR2 FQNNGV. The CDR3 covers 14 residues. The DNA of the CDR3 is TGTGCCAGCAGCTTTTTCACAGGGAACACTGAAGCTTTCTTT. Protein product: CASSFFTGNTEAFF.

The chain uses TRBV7-9 and TRBJ2-5; 10 bases line up with TRBD2. Germline V CDR1 and CDR2: SEHNR, FQNEAQ (reference sequence). With 2 bases clipped from V and 3 bases from J, the junction kept 9 bases outside the gene matches. The CDR3 length is 17 residues. The DNA for the CDR3 is TGTGCCAGCAGCTTATATCCTAGCGGGAGCTCGGAAGAGACCCAGTACTTC. Translated, it gives CASSLYPSGSSEETQYF.

A note on this clone: Distinct nucleotide sequences in the sample also encode this CDR3. The rearrangement links TRBV6-1 to TRBJ1-2, with unresolved D. V lost 5 bases and J lost 4, with 11 bases in between. The CDR3 is 13 amino acids. CDR1 is MNHNS and CDR2 is SASEGT in the germline V gene. CDR3 region: CASSPDRLYGYTF. CDR3 nucleotide sequence: TGTGCCAGCAGTCCAGATAGACTCTATGGCTACACCTTC.

V usage is TRBV18 and J usage is TRBJ1-5, with no clear D. Germline V lookup: CDR1 KGHSH, CDR2 LQKENI. The CDR3 loop spans 16 amino acids. Between the trimmed V and J ends, which lost 2 bases and 2 bases, there was a span of 13 bases. The CDR3 DNA reads TGTGCCAGCTCACCATTGGGCAGGCCTGGCAATCAGCCCCAGCATTTT. This sequence encodes CASSPLGRPGNQPQHF.

This sequence joins TRBV6-9 and TRBJ2-5, with 8 bases matching TRBD1. Per germline, CDR1 MNHGY and CDR2 SVAAGI. The CDR3 spans 15 residues. Trimming at V came to 6 bases and at J to 5 bases, leaving 11 bases not matched to a gene. The CDR3 coding sequence is TGTGCCAGCAGCACGGGACAGGCGGTATGTGAGACCCAGTACTTC. It codes for CASSTGQAVCETQYF.

This rearrangement joins TRBV21-1 to TRBJ2-1; whether TRBD1, the table's D call, matches the DNA was not checked. TRBV21-1 has pseudogene status. The CDR3 consists of 18 residues. CDR3 residues: CASSNRNGGQNSYNEQFF. CDR3 nucleotides: TGTGCCAGCAGCAATAGAAACGGTGGACAGAACTCCTACAATGAGCAGTTCTTC.